This TCR beta chain was identified during a study of blood T cell repertoires in COVID-19. The CDR3 extends over 15 amino acids. Germline loops: CDR1 SSHAT, CDR2 FNYEAQ (reference sequence). V was clipped by 5 bases and J by 2 bases; unmatched bases: 5. Assay used: immunoSEQ multiplex PCR; TCRdb lists only in-frame clones, some missing. The sample gives 97,000 or so clones, about nine tenths of which show up once; 1.7% is in the top ten. This clone occurred once. The source of this sequence is a man aged 55 to 70 with acute or convalescent COVID-19. Sample: peripheral blood. The chain carries TRBV7-7 and TRBJ2-3; 9 positions agree with TRBD1. The CDR3 DNA reads as TGTGCCAGCAGCCCTGGGACAGGGTACACAGATACGCAGTATTTT. The encoded protein is CASSPGTGYTDTQYF. Filled out from reference TRBV7-7 and TRBJ2-3, the complete variable domain reads GAGVSQSPRYKVTKRGQDVTLRCDPISSHATLYWYQQALGQGPEFLTYFNYEAQPDKSGLPSDRFSAERPEGSISTLTIQRTEQRDSAMYRCASSPGTGYTDTQYFGPGTRLTVL.